This paragraph covers one T cell receptor (beta chain) sequence. Clones were sequenced by immunoSEQ multiplex PCR, and TCRdb holds only the in-frame ones, with some missing. Among around 75,000 clones, around 84% were seen once, and the ten largest hold over 2%. The sample originates from a study of T cell clones after liver transplantation. This CDR3 spans 14 amino acids. J lost 7 bases, V lost 5 bases, and 9 bases had no gene match. Germline loops: CDR1 LNHDA, CDR2 SQIVND (reference sequence). The input for sequencing was CD4+ T cells from blood, taken roughly 50 months after liver transplant. This TCR was sampled from a human patient who received a liver transplant. Some T cells may have come from the graft donor. The V call is TRBV19, the J call TRBJ2-7; 9 nucleotides line up with TRBD1. DNA of the CDR3: TGTGCCAGTAGTGGAATACAGGGGGCTGGGGAGCAGTACTTC. This translates into CASSGIQGAGEQYF.